Presented here are 18 T cell receptor beta chains from one specimen sequenced in a study of T cell responses to AZD1222 COVID-19 vaccine. The assay was immunoSEQ multiplex PCR, and TCRdb's table has in-frame clones only and misses some. The sample carries 150,000 to 180,000 clones, less than 90% recorded once. Sequencing used peripheral blood, obtained after recovery from COVID-19. The receptors stem from an adult who had recovered from COVID-19.

This clone was recorded once. This sequence joins TRBV27 and TRBJ2-5; no firm D call. Germline CDR1 and CDR2: MNHEY and SMNVEV (reference sequence). The CDR3 is 15 amino acids. V gave up 6 bases and J gave up 2 bases, with 16 bases separating them. CDR3 sequence reads: CASSPDPAPQETQYF. In nucleotides, the CDR3 is TGTGCCAGCAGCCCTGACCCCGCCCCACAAGAGACCCAGTACTTC.

The V call is TRBV2, the J call TRBJ1-5, with D maybe TRBD1 (6 bases). Per germline, CDR1 SNHLY and CDR2 FYNNEI. Trimming stripped 6 bases from V and 4 bases from J, with 16 bases between. There are 15 residues in the CDR3. This CDR3 reads CASRGGSRVNQPQHF. CDR3 coding DNA: TGTGCCAGCAGGGGGGGCAGTCGGGTTAATCAGCCCCAGCATTTT.

This chain uses TRBV10-3 with TRBJ2-1; D is undetermined. The germline V gene encodes CDR1 ENHRY and CDR2 SYGVKD. The CDR3 consists of 13 residues. V was pared by 0 bases and J by 5 bases, with 5 bases between. The CDR3 spells CAISESANNEQFF. DNA for the CDR3: TGTGCCATCAGTGAGTCCGCTAACAATGAGCAGTTCTTC.

This sequence joins TRBV12-3 or TRBV12-4 and TRBJ1-2; weak D call: TRBD1 (6 bases). CDR3 length: 12 residues. Trimming left V 6 bases short and J 7 bases short, with 12 bases between. CDR3 DNA sequence: TGTGCCAGCAGGAGGGACATTAGTGGCTACACCTTC. Amino acid sequence: CASRRDISGYTF.

This sequence joins TRBV5-1 and TRBJ2-7; tentatively, D is TRBD2 (5 bases). CDR3 length: 15 residues. V was pared by 0 bases and J by 3 bases, with 13 bases between. CDR1 and CDR2 from the germline V gene are SGHRS and YFSETQ. For the CDR3, the DNA is TGCGCCAGCAGCTTGGAACCGGGGATTTACTACGAGCAGTACTTC. Translation: CASSLEPGIYYEQYF.

The V and J genes are TRBV19 and TRBJ1-3; the D gene is possibly TRBD1 (6 bases). The CDR3 extends over 16 amino acids. Germline CDR1 and CDR2: LNHDA and SQIVND (reference sequence). V lost 7 bases to trimming and J lost 0 bases, with 16 bases between them. CDR3 DNA: TGTGCCAGTACCCAAGGACAGAGCCGCTCTGGAAACACCATATATTTT. It translates to CASTQGQSRSGNTIYF.

The chain employs TRBV5-4 and TRBJ2-3, with 7 bases lining up with TRBD2. The CDR3 consists of 15 residues. Trimming at V came to 4 bases and at J to 1 base, leaving 6 bases not matched to a gene. The germline gives CDR1 SGHNT, CDR2 YYREEE (reference sequence). CDR3: CASSKRAGGTDTQYF. The CDR3 DNA follows: TGTGCCAGCAGCAAGAGGGCGGGAGGCACAGATACGCAGTATTTT.

The chain is built from TRBV7-8 and TRBJ2-3; a possible D gene is TRBD1 (6 bases). V shed 5 bases and J shed 6 bases, with 15 bases lying between them. The CDR3 spans 14 residues. The germline V gene has CDR1 SGHVS and CDR2 FQNEAQ. DNA for the CDR3: TGTGCCAGCAGCGGACAGACTCTCACTGATACGCAGTATTTT. As protein: CASSGQTLTDTQYF.

This chain connects TRBV19 to TRBJ1-1; 8 nucleotides agree with TRBD1. CDR1 and CDR2 from the germline V gene are LNHDA and SQIVND (reference sequence). J lost 0 bases, V lost 7 bases, and 10 bases had no gene match. The CDR3 is 16 residues long. CDR3 DNA sequence: TGTGCCAGTAACCCCGGGACAGGACCCATGAACACTGAAGCTTTCTTT. As protein: CASNPGTGPMNTEAFF. The complete variable domain, with remaining parts taken from reference TRBV19 and TRBJ1-1, reads DGGITQSPKYLFRKEGQNVTLSCEQNLNHDAMYWYRQDPGQGLRLIYYSQIVNDFQKGDIAEGYSVSREKKESFPLTVTSAQKNPTAFYLCASNPGTGPMNTEAFFGQGTRLTVV.

This clone showed up just a few times. The genes are TRBV7-9 and TRBJ1-1, with D perhaps matching TRBD1 (6 bases). Germline CDR1 and CDR2: SEHNR and FQNEAQ (reference sequence). Trimming took off 1 base at V and 1 base at J, with 7 bases between the two ends. There are 14 residues in the CDR3. Here the CDR3 DNA reads TGTGCCAGCAGCTTAGTAGGGGGGAACACTGAAGCTTTCTTT. Translated, it gives CASSLVGGNTEAFF.

This chain uses TRBV5-4 with TRBJ2-2, with TRBD2 matching 7 bases. From germline, CDR1 is SGHNT and CDR2 YYREEE (reference sequence). The ends lost 0 bases at V and 0 bases at J; junction bases unmatched: 5. CDR3 length: 17 residues. CDR3 nucleotide sequence: TGTGCCAGCAGCTTGGTAGGCGGGAGCACGAACACCGGGGAGCTGTTTTTT. It encodes CASSLVGGSTNTGELFF.

The chain links TRBV2 to TRBJ1-2; maybe TRBD1 (5 bases). V was pared by 2 bases and J by 4 bases, with 14 bases between. The CDR3 runs 15 residues. Germline values: CDR1 SNHLY, CDR2 FYNNEI. The CDR3 DNA reads TGTGCCAGCAGTGAACGCGCAGGGCTGGGCTATGGCTACACCTTC. Its translation: CASSERAGLGYGYTF.

J is TRBJ1-1 and V is TRBV7-2, with D possibly TRBD1 on 5 matching bases. Between the trimmed V and J ends, which lost 1 base and 7 bases, there was a span of 10 bases. Germline V CDR1 and CDR2: SGHTA, FQGNSA. The CDR3 contains 13 residues. For the CDR3, the DNA is TGTGCCAGCAGCTTAGAAGAGGGGATTGAAGCTTTCTTT. Translating it yields CASSLEEGIEAFF. Full variable domain (missing parts from reference TRBV7-2 and TRBJ1-1): GAGVSQSPSNKVTEKGKDVELRCDPISGHTALYWYRQSLGQGLEFLIYFQGNSAPDKSGLPSDRFSAERTGGSVSTLTIQRTQQEDSAVYLCASSLEEGIEAFFGQGTRLTVV.

The gene calls are TRBV29-1 and TRBJ1-2; D is unclear. The V end was cut by 3 bases, the J end by 7 bases, with 12 bases between. From germline, CDR1 is SQVTM and CDR2 ANQGSEA. This CDR3 is built from 12 residues. This CDR3 is CSVEEVPLGYTF. DNA for the CDR3: TGCAGCGTTGAGGAGGTTCCCCTTGGCTACACCTTC.

This sequence joins TRBV28 and TRBJ1-2, with D perhaps matching TRBD1 (6 bases). The CDR3 is 13 amino acids. Trimming removed 1 base at V and 6 bases at J, with 9 bases between. Germline loops: CDR1 MDHEN, CDR2 SYDVKM. The DNA of the CDR3 is TGTGCCAGCAGTTTATACAGGGCGGATGGCTACACCTTC. Its protein product is CASSLYRADGYTF.

The chain carries TRBV5-1 and TRBJ2-3; 9 bases are a match to TRBD2. The V and J ends lost 5 bases and 6 bases, in that order; junction bases with no gene match: 7. The CDR3 spans 14 residues. CDR1 and CDR2 (germline): SGHRS, YFSETQ. CDR3 bases: TGCGCCAGCAGTGGAGCGGGGGGTTCGGATACGCAGTATTTT. Its protein is CASSGAGGSDTQYF.

This chain uses TRBV28 with TRBJ1-2; no definite D call. The CDR3 is 11 residues long. CDR1 is MDHEN, CDR2 SYDVKM, per germline. The germline V and J ends were trimmed by 4 bases and 4 bases, with 4 bases remaining between them. In DNA, the CDR3 is TGTGCCAGCAGTTCCATCTATGGCTACACCTTC. Its translation is CASSSIYGYTF.

This sequence joins TRBV6-2 or TRBV6-3 and TRBJ1-1; D is perhaps TRBD1 (6 bases). The CDR3 contains 15 residues. Germline V gene lookup returns CDR1 MNHEY and CDR2 SVGEGT. The V and J ends lost 6 bases and 0 bases respectively, with 14 bases between them. The CDR3 sequence: CASSKGGNLNTEAFF. The CDR3 DNA follows: TGTGCCAGCAGCAAGGGGGGGAACCTGAACACTGAAGCTTTCTTT.